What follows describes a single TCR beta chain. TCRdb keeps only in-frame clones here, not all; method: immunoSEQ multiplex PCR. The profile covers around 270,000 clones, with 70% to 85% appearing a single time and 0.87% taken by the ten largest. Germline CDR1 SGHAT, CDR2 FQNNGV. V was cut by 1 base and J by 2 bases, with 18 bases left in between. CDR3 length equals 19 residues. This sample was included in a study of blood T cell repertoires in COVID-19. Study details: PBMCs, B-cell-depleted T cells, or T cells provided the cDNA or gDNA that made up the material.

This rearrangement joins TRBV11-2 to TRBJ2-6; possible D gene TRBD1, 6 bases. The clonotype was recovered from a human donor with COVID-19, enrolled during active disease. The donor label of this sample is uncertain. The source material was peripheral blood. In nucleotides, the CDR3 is TGTGCCAGCAGCTTAGGTTGGGGGCCCCTTACCCCTGGGGCCAACGTCCTGACTTTC. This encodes CASSLGWGPLTPGANVLTF.